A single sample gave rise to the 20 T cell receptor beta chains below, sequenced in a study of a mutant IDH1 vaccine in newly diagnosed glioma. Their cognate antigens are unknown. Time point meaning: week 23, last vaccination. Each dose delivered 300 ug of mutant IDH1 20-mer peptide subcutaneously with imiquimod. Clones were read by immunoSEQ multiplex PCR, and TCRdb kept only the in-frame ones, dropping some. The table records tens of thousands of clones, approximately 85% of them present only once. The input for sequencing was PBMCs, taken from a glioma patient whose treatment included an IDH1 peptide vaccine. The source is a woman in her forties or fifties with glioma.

CDR3 nucleotide sequence: TGTGCCACCCAAAGGGTCGGGACCGGGGAGCTGTTTTTT. Protein sequence: CATQRVGTGELFF. The V and J genes are TRBV18 and TRBJ2-2; no clear D. Trimming left V 10 bases short and J 5 bases short, with 14 bases between. Germline loops: CDR1 KGHSH, CDR2 LQKENI. The CDR3 totals 13 residues.

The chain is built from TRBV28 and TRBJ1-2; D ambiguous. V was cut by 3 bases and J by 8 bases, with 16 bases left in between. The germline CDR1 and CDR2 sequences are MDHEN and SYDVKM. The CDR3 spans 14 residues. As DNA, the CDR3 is TGTGCCAGCAGTTTGGATCTTGGAGGCGGCGGCTACACCTTC. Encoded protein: CASSLDLGGGGYTF.

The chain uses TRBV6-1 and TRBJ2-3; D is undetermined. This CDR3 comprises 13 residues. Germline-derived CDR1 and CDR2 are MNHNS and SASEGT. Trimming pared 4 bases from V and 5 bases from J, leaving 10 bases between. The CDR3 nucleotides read TGTGCCAGCAGTGTGGGCCCCAGAGATACGCAGTATTTT. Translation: CASSVGPRDTQYF.

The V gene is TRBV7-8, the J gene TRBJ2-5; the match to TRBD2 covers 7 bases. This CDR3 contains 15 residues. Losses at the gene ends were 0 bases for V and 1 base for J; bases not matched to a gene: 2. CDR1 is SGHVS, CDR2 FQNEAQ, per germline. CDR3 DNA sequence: TGTGCCAGCAGCTTAGCTCGGACTAGCCAAGAGACCCAGTACTTC. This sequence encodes CASSLARTSQETQYF.

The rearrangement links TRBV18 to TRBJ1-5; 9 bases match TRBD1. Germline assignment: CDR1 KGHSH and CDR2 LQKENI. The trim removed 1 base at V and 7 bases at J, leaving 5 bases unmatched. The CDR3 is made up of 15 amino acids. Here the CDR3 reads CASSPQQGAGQPQHF. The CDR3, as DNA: TGTGCCAGCTCACCACAACAGGGGGCGGGCCAGCCCCAGCATTTT. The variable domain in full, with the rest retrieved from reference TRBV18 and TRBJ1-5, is NAGVMQNPRHLVRRRGQEARLRCSPMKGHSHVYWYRQLPEEGLKFMVYLQKENIIDESGMPKERFSAEFPKEGPSILRIQQVVRGDSAAYFCASSPQQGAGQPQHFGDGTRLSIL.

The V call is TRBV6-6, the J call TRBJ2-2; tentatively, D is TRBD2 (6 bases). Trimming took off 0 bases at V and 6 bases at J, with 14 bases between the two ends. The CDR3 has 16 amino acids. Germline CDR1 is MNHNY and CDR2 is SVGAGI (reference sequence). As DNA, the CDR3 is TGTGCCAGCAGTTACTCGGCCCCCGGAGGGCCCGGGGAGCTGTTTTTT. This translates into CASSYSAPGGPGELFF.

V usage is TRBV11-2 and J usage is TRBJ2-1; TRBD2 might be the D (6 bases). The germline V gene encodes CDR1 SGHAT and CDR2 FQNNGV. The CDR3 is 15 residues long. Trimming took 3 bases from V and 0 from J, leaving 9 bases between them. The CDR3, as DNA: TGTGCCAGCAGCTTTCGGGGGAGCTCCTACAATGAGCAGTTCTTC. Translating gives CASSFRGSSYNEQFF. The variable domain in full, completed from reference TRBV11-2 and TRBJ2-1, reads EAGVAQSPRYKIIEKRQSVAFWCNPISGHATLYWYQQILGQGPKLLIQFQNNGVVDDSQLPKDRFSAERLKGVDSTLKIQPAKLEDSAVYLCASSFRGSSYNEQFFGPGTRLTVL.

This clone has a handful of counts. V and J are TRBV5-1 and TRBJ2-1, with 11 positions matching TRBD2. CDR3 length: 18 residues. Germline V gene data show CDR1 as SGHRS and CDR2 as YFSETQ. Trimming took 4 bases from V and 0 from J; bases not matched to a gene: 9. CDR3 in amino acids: CASSLATSGSRSYNEQFF. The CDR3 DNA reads TGCGCCAGCAGCCTCGCTACTAGCGGGAGTCGCTCCTACAATGAGCAGTTCTTC.

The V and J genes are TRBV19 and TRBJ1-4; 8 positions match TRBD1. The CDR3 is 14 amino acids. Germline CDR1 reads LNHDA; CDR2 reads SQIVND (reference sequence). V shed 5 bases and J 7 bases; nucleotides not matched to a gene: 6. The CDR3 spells CASSPQGAREKLFF. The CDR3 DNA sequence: TGTGCCAGTAGTCCCCAGGGGGCTCGTGAAAAACTGTTTTTT. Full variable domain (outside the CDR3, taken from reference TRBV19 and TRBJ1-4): DGGITQSPKYLFRKEGQNVTLSCEQNLNHDAMYWYRQDPGQGLRLIYYSQIVNDFQKGDIAEGYSVSREKKESFPLTVTSAQKNPTAFYLCASSPQGAREKLFFGSGTQLSVL.

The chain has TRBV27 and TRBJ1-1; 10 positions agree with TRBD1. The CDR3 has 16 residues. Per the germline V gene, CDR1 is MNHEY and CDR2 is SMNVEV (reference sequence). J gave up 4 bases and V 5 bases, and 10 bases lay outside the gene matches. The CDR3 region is CASSDGTGVASTEAFF. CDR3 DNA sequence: TGTGCCAGCAGTGACGGGACAGGGGTGGCGAGCACTGAAGCTTTCTTT.

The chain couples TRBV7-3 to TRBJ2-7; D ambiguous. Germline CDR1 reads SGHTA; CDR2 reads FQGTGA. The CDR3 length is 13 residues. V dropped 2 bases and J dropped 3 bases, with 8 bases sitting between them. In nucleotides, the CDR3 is TGTGCCAGCAGCTTAGGCCCGGACTACGAGCAGTACTTC. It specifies CASSLGPDYEQYF.

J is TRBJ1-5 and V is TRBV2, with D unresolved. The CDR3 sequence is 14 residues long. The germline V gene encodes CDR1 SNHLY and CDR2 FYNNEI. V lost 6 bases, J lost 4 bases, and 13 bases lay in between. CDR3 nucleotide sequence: TGTGCCAGCAGGGACTCAGGCGGGAATCAGCCCCAGCATTTT. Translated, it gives CASRDSGGNQPQHF.

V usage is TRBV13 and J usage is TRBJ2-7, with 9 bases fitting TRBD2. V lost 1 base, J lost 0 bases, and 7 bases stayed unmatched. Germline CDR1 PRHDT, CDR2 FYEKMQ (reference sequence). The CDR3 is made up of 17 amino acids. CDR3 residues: CASSLERREGNSYEQYF. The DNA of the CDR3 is TGTGCCAGCAGCTTAGAGCGGCGGGAGGGGAACTCCTACGAGCAGTACTTC.

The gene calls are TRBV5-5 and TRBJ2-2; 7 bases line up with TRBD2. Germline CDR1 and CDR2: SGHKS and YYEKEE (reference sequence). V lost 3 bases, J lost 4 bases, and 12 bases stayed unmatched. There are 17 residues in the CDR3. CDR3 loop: CASSSHGAGVVTGELFF. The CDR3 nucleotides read TGTGCCAGCAGCTCCCATGGGGCGGGAGTAGTCACCGGGGAGCTGTTTTTT.

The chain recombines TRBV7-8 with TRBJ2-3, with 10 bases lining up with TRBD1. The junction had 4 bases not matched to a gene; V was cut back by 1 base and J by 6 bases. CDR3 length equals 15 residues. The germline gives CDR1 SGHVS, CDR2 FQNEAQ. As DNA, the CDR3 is TGTGCCAGCAGCTTAGGGGACAGGGGACGCGATACGCAGTATTTT. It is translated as CASSLGDRGRDTQYF.

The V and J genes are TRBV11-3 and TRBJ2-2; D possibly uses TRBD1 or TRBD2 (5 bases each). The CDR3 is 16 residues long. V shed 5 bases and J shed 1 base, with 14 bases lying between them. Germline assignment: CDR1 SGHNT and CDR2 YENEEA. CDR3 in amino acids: CASSPTGTVNTGELFF. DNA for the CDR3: TGTGCCAGCAGCCCCACCGGGACGGTGAACACCGGGGAGCTGTTTTTT.

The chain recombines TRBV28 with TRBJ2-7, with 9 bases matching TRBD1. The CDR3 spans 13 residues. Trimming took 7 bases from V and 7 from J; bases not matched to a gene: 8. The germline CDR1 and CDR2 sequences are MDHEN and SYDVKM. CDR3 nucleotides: TGTGCCAGCATCCTGACAGGGGGAAGGGAGCAGTACTTC. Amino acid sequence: CASILTGGREQYF.

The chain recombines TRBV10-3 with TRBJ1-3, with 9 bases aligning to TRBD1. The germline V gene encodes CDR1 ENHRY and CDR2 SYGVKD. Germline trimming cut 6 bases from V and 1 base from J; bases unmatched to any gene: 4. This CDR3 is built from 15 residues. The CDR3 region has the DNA TGTGCCATCAGACAGGGGGCAGCTTCTGGAAACACCATATATTTT. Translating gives CAIRQGAASGNTIYF.

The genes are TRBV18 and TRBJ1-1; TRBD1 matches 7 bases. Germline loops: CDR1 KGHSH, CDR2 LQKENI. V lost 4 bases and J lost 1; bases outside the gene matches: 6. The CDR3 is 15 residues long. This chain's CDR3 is CASSQGAGGNTEAFF. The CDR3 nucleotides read TGTGCCAGCTCACAAGGGGCAGGGGGGAACACTGAAGCTTTCTTT.

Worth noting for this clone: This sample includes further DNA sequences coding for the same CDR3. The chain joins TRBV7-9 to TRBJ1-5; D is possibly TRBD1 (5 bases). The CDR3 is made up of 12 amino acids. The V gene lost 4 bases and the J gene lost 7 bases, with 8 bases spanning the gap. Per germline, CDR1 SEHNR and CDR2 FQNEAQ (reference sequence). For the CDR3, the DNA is TGTGCCAGCAGCTCGGGGGTCCAGCCCCAGCATTTT. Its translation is CASSSGVQPQHF.